The 31 T cell receptor beta chains below were found in one sample sequenced in a study of blood T cells in healthy people across ages. A second about 7 to 11 cycle PCR used barcoded and J-beta primers. TCRdb recomputed calls from the 5' RACE reads with MiXCR, one row per CDR3 protein. The data show 1.2 million to 1.5 million distinct CDR3 sequences, approximately 59% seen once. The specimen sequenced was blood. The receptors were sampled from a man between 18 and 35 years old in good health.

Note on this clonotype: This may arise from a read error, as a much more abundant clone is one base away. The chain couples TRBV3-1 to TRBJ2-6, with D perhaps being TRBD1 or TRBD2 (5 bases each). This CDR3 is built from 15 residues. Germline-derived CDR1 and CDR2 are LGHDT and YNNKEL (reference sequence). The CDR3 coding sequence is TGTGCCAGCAGCGATAGAGGGAGTGGGGCCAACGTCCAGACTTTC. Translation gives CASSDRGSGANVQTF.

This rearrangement joins TRBV28 to TRBJ2-7, with a weak D call TRBD2 (6 bases). The CDR3 spans 13 residues. The germline V gene has CDR1 MDHEN and CDR2 SYDVKM. V shed 7 bases and J shed 3 bases, with 13 bases lying between them. The CDR3 coding sequence is TGTGCCAGCACCCTCCTGCGGGGCTACGAGCAGTACTTC. Its protein is CASTLLRGYEQYF.

This clonotype was found a few times. The CDR3 nucleotides are TGTGCCAGCAGTCGGCTTAGTAGGGGCTCCACAGATACGCAGTATTTT. Translation gives CASSRLSRGSTDTQYF. This chain joins TRBV28 and TRBJ2-3; TRBD1 is a possible D gene (5 bases). Trimming removed 5 bases from V and 2 bases from J, with 17 bases in between. Germline assignment: CDR1 MDHEN and CDR2 SYDVKM. This CDR3 spans 16 amino acids.

The count of this clonotype is one. This chain joins TRBV2 and TRBJ2-2; 10 bases map to TRBD1. The CDR3 has 16 residues. The junction had 7 bases not matched to a gene; V was cut back by 6 bases and J by 3 bases. Germline CDR1 and CDR2: SNHLY and FYNNEI. The CDR3 loop is CASRARDRGHTGELFF. The CDR3 DNA sequence: TGTGCCAGCAGGGCCCGGGACAGGGGTCACACCGGGGAGCTGTTTTTT.

Remarks on this clonotype: This may arise from a read error, as a much more abundant clone is one base away. The chain is built from TRBV27 and TRBJ2-1, with TRBD2 identical over 10 bases. The CDR3 runs to 15 residues. In germline, CDR1 is MNHEY, CDR2 SMNVEV (reference sequence). The CDR3: CAGSTQRGGGDEQFF. The CDR3 bases are TGTGCCGGCAGTACCCAGCGGGGGGGCGGCGATGAGCAGTTCTTC.

The chain joins TRBV2 to TRBJ2-7; 7 nucleotides line up with TRBD1. The J call is in doubt because the DNA end fits TRBJ2-5 better. Germline V gives CDR1 SNHLY, CDR2 FYNNEI. The CDR3 length is 12 residues. CDR3 in amino acids: CASSGPGGTQYF. CDR3 in DNA: TGTGCCAGCAGTGGGCCAGGGGGGACCCAGTACTTC.

This clonotype showed up just once. The chain couples TRBV5-5 to TRBJ2-1; TRBD2 matches at 8 bases. The V gene end was trimmed by 1 base and the J gene end by 1 base; junction bases not matched to a gene: 10. Germline V CDR1 and CDR2: SGHKS, YYEKEE (reference sequence). This CDR3 is 18 amino acids long. CDR3 residues: CASSLTGGQFLSYNEQFF. CDR3 nucleotides: TGTGCCAGCAGCTTGACGGGAGGGCAATTTTTGTCCTACAATGAGCAGTTCTTC. Based on the CDR3 plus reference TRBV5-5 and TRBJ2-1, the full variable domain is DAGVTQSPTHLIKTRGQQVTLRCSPISGHKSVSWYQQVLGQGPQFIFQYYEKEERGRGNFPDRFSARQFPNYSSELNVNALLLGDSALYLCASSLTGGQFLSYNEQFFGPGTRLTVL.

The chain links TRBV6-5 to TRBJ2-3, with 7 nucleotides matching TRBD1. Germline loops: CDR1 MNHEY, CDR2 SVGAGI. V lost 0 bases, J lost 0 bases, and 0 bases stayed unmatched. This CDR3 is built from 15 residues. The CDR3 spells CASSYSGGSTDTQYF. DNA of the CDR3: TGTGCCAGCAGTTACTCAGGGGGCAGCACAGATACGCAGTATTTT.

This clonotype was recorded a few times. V and J are TRBV20-1 and TRBJ2-7, with D hard to call. This CDR3 is 15 amino acids long. Germline CDR1 DFQATT, CDR2 SNEGSKA (reference sequence). Deletions cut 1 base from V and 2 bases from J, with 15 bases between. CDR3 region: CSARGREDFPYEQYF. CDR3 coding DNA: TGCAGTGCTAGAGGAAGAGAGGATTTTCCCTACGAGCAGTACTTC.

The J gene is TRBJ2-7, the V gene TRBV7-2, with 10 bases fitting TRBD1. V lost 5 bases to trimming and J lost 3 bases; unmatched junction nucleotides: 10. CDR1 and CDR2 from the germline V gene are SGHTA and FQGNSA. The CDR3 is 16 residues long. CDR3 sequence reads: CASSRLPRDRGYEQYF. Here the CDR3 DNA reads TGTGCCAGCAGCCGCCTTCCCCGGGACAGGGGCTACGAGCAGTACTTC.

V is TRBV5-1 and J is TRBJ1-4, with a possible D match to TRBD1 (5 bases). Germline CDR1 is SGHRS and CDR2 is YFSETQ. The V end lost 4 bases, the J end lost 4 bases, and 14 bases lay between the germline ends. This CDR3 has 15 residues. As DNA, the CDR3 is TGCGCCAGCAGCGACGTGCAGGGTAGTAATGAAAAACTGTTTTTT. The encoded protein is CASSDVQGSNEKLFF.

Only a few counts were recorded for this clonotype. The chain links TRBV4-1 to TRBJ2-3; D may be TRBD1 (5 bases). Germline CDR1 and CDR2: MGHRA and YSYEKL. V was clipped by 3 bases and J by 3 bases, with 19 bases between them. The CDR3 totals 17 residues. The CDR3 spells CASSHRALGAVTDTQYF. DNA of the CDR3: TGCGCCAGCAGCCACAGGGCCTTAGGGGCGGTGACAGATACGCAGTATTTT.

This chain links TRBV7-2 with TRBJ2-5; D remains unclear. Germline lookup yields CDR1 SGHTA and CDR2 FQGNSA. Between the trimmed V and J ends, which lost 4 bases and 2 bases, there was a span of 11 bases. The CDR3 extends over 14 amino acids. The CDR3 spells CASSSDTSQETQYF. CDR3 DNA: TGTGCCAGCAGCTCAGATACTTCTCAAGAGACCCAGTACTTC.

This clonotype was counted between two and nine times. This chain links TRBV3-1 with TRBJ1-6; D unclear. Germline V gene sequence: CDR1 LGHDT, CDR2 YNNKEL (reference sequence). Trimming cost V 1 base and J 9 bases, with 13 bases left between them. The CDR3 has 15 residues. CDR3 nucleotides: TGTGCCAGCAGCCAAGGTCGTCTTAGTCGTTCACCCCTCCACTTT. As protein: CASSQGRLSRSPLHF. Supplemented by reference TRBV3-1 and TRBJ1-6, the full variable domain reads DTAVSQTPKYLVTQMGNDKSIKCEQNLGHDTMYWYKQDSKKFLKIMFSYNNKELIINETVPNRFSPKSPDKAHLNLHINSLELGDSAVYFCASSQGRLSRSPLHFGNGTRLTVT.

This clonotype was counted a few times. V usage is TRBV28 and J usage is TRBJ2-1; D ambiguous. The germline gives CDR1 MDHEN, CDR2 SYDVKM. This CDR3 region has 16 residues. Trimming took off 2 bases at V and 7 bases at J, with 18 bases between the two ends. In DNA, the CDR3 is TGTGCCAGCAGTTTAAGGGTTTACGACTCTGTTAATGAGCAGTTCTTC. This translates into CASSLRVYDSVNEQFF.

This clonotype appeared a few times. V usage is TRBV6-2 or TRBV6-3 and J usage is TRBJ2-7, with unresolved D. The V end lost 5 bases, the J end lost 0 bases, and 11 bases lay between the germline ends. The germline V gene has CDR1 MNHEY and CDR2 SVGEGT. The CDR3 length is 14 residues. CDR3 coding DNA: TGTGCCAGCAGTCCCAGCGTTGGCTCCTACGAGCAGTACTTC. Its translation is CASSPSVGSYEQYF.

The V gene is TRBV4-1, the J gene TRBJ1-4; 7 bases line up with TRBD1. The CDR3 has 16 residues. From germline, CDR1 is MGHRA and CDR2 YSYEKL. V shed 4 bases, J shed 3 bases, and the junction held 8 bases outside the gene matches. The CDR3 DNA reads as TGCGCCAGCAGCCCCGGTACAGGGGACTCTAATGAAAAACTGTTTTTT. It codes for CASSPGTGDSNEKLFF.

The chain recombines TRBV20-1 with TRBJ2-7; D is unresolved. The germline gives CDR1 DFQATT, CDR2 SNEGSKA (reference sequence). The length of the CDR3 is 14 residues. Trimming stripped 3 bases from V and 0 bases from J, with 12 bases between. CDR3 nucleotides: TGCAGTGCTAGGCGGACCCCGAGCTCCTACGAGCAGTACTTC. Residues: CSARRTPSSYEQYF.

The chain links TRBV10-3 to TRBJ2-5; 9 bases agree with TRBD1. V lost 6 bases to trimming and J lost 11 bases; unmatched junction nucleotides: 25. Looked up from germline, CDR1 is ENHRY and CDR2 is SYGVKD. The CDR3 runs to 18 residues. CDR3 protein: CAISRGGQGTSLFNEQYF. CDR3 nucleotides: TGTGCCATCAGCCGAGGGGGACAGGGAACCAGCCTCTTCAATGAGCAGTACTTC.

The rearrangement links TRBV27 to TRBJ1-4; D unclear. This CDR3 has 15 residues. The ends were cut back, 0 bases at V and 8 bases at J, with 13 bases in the middle. The germline CDR1 and CDR2 sequences are MNHEY and SMNVEV (reference sequence). This CDR3 is CASSLSPGIGEKLFF. CDR3 nucleotides: TGTGCCAGCAGTTTATCGCCCGGGATTGGCGAAAAACTGTTTTTT. Filled out from reference TRBV27 and TRBJ1-4, the complete variable domain reads EAQVTQNPRYLITVTGKKLTVTCSQNMNHEYMSWYRQDPGLGLRQIYYSMNVEVTDKGDVPEGYKVSRKEKRNFPLILESPSPNQTSLYFCASSLSPGIGEKLFFGSGTQLSVL.

The chain combines TRBV9 with TRBJ2-6; no firm D call. From germline, CDR1 is SGDLS and CDR2 YYNGEE. The CDR3 has 18 amino acids. Between the trimmed V and J ends, which lost 0 bases and 0 bases, there was a span of 13 bases. For the CDR3, the DNA is TGTGCCAGCAGCGTAGTTTTCCTCCCCACCTCTGGGGCCAACGTCCTGACTTTC. The encoded protein is CASSVVFLPTSGANVLTF.

There are many counts of this clonotype. The chain recombines TRBV20-1 with TRBJ2-1; TRBD1 matches at 7 bases. Germline-derived CDR1 and CDR2 are DFQATT and SNEGSKA (reference sequence). The CDR3 runs to 13 residues. Unmatched junction bases numbered 4, after V lost 4 bases and J lost 4 bases. The CDR3 DNA follows: TGCAGTGCTAAAGGGACAGATTACAATGAGCAGTTCTTC. It is translated as CSAKGTDYNEQFF.

The chain couples TRBV9 to TRBJ1-5, with no clear D. The CDR3 spans 15 residues. Trimming left V 4 bases short and J 2 bases short, with 13 bases between. Looked up from germline, CDR1 is SGDLS and CDR2 is YYNGEE. The CDR3 DNA is TGTGCCAGCAGCCGAGTCCCGGGAGGCAATCAGCCCCAGCATTTT. This codes for CASSRVPGGNQPQHF.

CDR3 in amino acids: CASSQNRGRYEQYF. The CDR3 nucleotides read TGCGCCAGCAGCCAGAACAGGGGTAGGTACGAGCAGTACTTC. The chain combines TRBV4-1 with TRBJ2-4; TRBD1 matches 7 bases. The J call may be wrong; the DNA end is better matched by TRBJ2-7. The CDR3 extends over 14 amino acids. Looked up from germline, CDR1 is MGHRA and CDR2 is YSYEKL.

The CDR3 DNA is TGTGCCATCAGTGAGTCCGGAAATGAAGCTTTCTTT. Translating it yields CAISESGNEAFF. V gene TRBV10-3 combines with J gene TRBJ1-1, with D uncertain. V was shortened by 0 bases and J by 7 bases, with 6 bases between the two germline ends. Germline V gene data show CDR1 as ENHRY and CDR2 as SYGVKD. This CDR3 is built from 12 residues.

The chain recombines TRBV15 with TRBJ1-5; no firm D call. The CDR3 extends over 14 amino acids. Germline assignment: CDR1 LNHNV and CDR2 YYDKDF (reference sequence). With 7 bases removed from V and 4 bases from J, the gap between germline ends came to 14 bases. This CDR3 reads CATKLAGLNQPQHF. The CDR3 nucleotides read TGTGCCACCAAACTGGCCGGACTTAATCAGCCCCAGCATTTT.

V and J are TRBV7-2 and TRBJ2-5; 8 nucleotides line up with TRBD2. The ends lost 1 base at V and 0 bases at J; junction bases unmatched: 1. In germline, CDR1 is SGHTA, CDR2 FQGNSA. CDR3 size: 15 residues. The CDR3 loop is CASSLGLANQETQYF. The CDR3 nucleotides read TGTGCCAGCAGCTTAGGACTAGCGAACCAAGAGACCCAGTACTTC.

The chain uses TRBV28 and TRBJ2-7, with no clear D. The DNA end lines up better with TRBJ2-5; the J call may be wrong. The CDR3 totals 14 residues. In germline, CDR1 is MDHEN, CDR2 SYDVKM. CDR3: CASRPTLSPGTQYF. In DNA, the CDR3 is TGTGCCAGCAGACCGACTCTATCCCCCGGGACCCAGTACTTC.

V gene TRBV7-2 combines with J gene TRBJ2-7, with D unresolved. The V gene lost 7 bases and the J gene lost 0 bases, with 13 bases spanning the gap. The CDR3 extends over 14 amino acids. Germline CDR1 is SGHTA and CDR2 is FQGNSA. As DNA, the CDR3 is TGTGCCAGCACCCCGGGTAGATCCTCCTACGAGCAGTACTTC. This encodes CASTPGRSSYEQYF.

The V call is TRBV12-3 or TRBV12-4, the J call TRBJ1-2; 7 positions match TRBD1. The CDR3 consists of 16 residues. V lost 5 bases to trimming and J lost 0 bases; unmatched junction nucleotides: 9. Written as DNA, the CDR3 is TGTGCCAGCAGTCCCCTCGGGACAGCTTCTAACTATGGCTACACCTTC. Translation: CASSPLGTASNYGYTF.

The chain couples TRBV10-3 to TRBJ2-4; D not certain. This CDR3 comprises 15 residues. The germline V gene has CDR1 ENHRY and CDR2 SYGVKD. The V end was cut by 0 bases, the J end by 3 bases, with 9 bases between. The CDR3 region is CAISESWEGKNIQYF. DNA for the CDR3: TGTGCCATCAGTGAGTCGTGGGAAGGCAAAAACATTCAGTACTTC.